This T cell receptor (beta chain) was recorded in a study of CD4 T cells in relation to SARS-CoV-2 and coronaviruses. About the study: ViraFEST: roughly 10-day antigen culture of PBMCs, then TCR beta CDR3 sequencing.

Worth noting for this clone: Its antigen remains unidentified.

The ends lost 8 bases at V and 3 bases at J; junction bases unmatched: 10. CDR3 size: 14 residues. The germline gives CDR1 LNHDA, CDR2 SQIVND (reference sequence). Clones were read by immunoSEQ multiplex PCR, and TCRdb kept only the in-frame ones, dropping some. The table shows some 32,000 clones, with about 70% occurring only once. Sorted naive or memory CD4+ cells met CEF peptides for under eleven days. The study, taken as a whole, reports: This crossreactivity analysis covered spike protein alone, no other viral proteins. No donor gave both pre-pandemic and post-infection samples.

The chain has TRBV19 and TRBJ2-7; 7 nucleotides line up with TRBD2. The specimen sequenced was memory CD4+ T cells from PBMCs, cultured in vitro. The sequence derives from an adult with COVID-19. CDR3 in DNA: TGTGCCAGTTCAGCGGGACTGGGGGGCTACGAGCAGTACTTC. Translating it yields CASSAGLGGYEQYF.